One and the same sample provided the 8 T cell receptor beta chains below, sequenced in a study of T cell clonality in common variable immunodeficiency. Study results and caveats: Fewer deletions and N-nucleotide insertions were reportedly seen in common variable immunodeficiency TCR beta sequences.

Their cognate antigens are unknown. Clones were read by immunoSEQ multiplex PCR, and TCRdb kept only the in-frame ones, dropping some. The sample is made up of over 30,000 clones, none counted only once. The sequenced material came from peripheral blood mononuclear cells. Receptors originate from a human donor with common variable immunodeficiency.

Ten or more counts support this clone. The read falls 3 residues short of the CDR3 end, and the missing part is taken from the germline J gene. This chain connects TRBV7-3 to TRBJ2-3; 7 bases are a match to TRBD2. Germline V lookup: CDR1 SGHTA, CDR2 FQGTGA. Trimming removed 2 bases from V and 5 bases from J; junction bases left unmatched: 1. There are 13 residues in the CDR3. Here the CDR3 reads CASSLAGVDTQYF. The part of the CDR3 DNA that was read is TGTGCCAGCAGCTTAGCGGGAGTAGATACG.

This clone came up many times. The CDR3 is cut off 3 residues early in the read; its end comes from the germline J gene. V and J are TRBV5-4 and TRBJ1-1; D possibly corresponds to TRBD1 (6 bases). The CDR3 consists of 15 residues. Trimming shortened V by 4 bases and J by 1 base, and 14 bases separated the two germline ends. The germline V gene has CDR1 SGHNT and CDR2 YYREEE (reference sequence). The covered CDR3 bases are TGTGCCAGCAGCGGCGACCCGACAGGGAACACTGAA. This codes for CASSGDPTGNTE. The whole CDR3 protein is CASSGDPTGNTEAFF.

On this clone itself: The CDR3 end falls 3 residues outside the read, so it is completed with the germline J gene. The rearrangement joins TRBV11-2 to TRBJ1-4; 7 positions agree with TRBD1. CDR3 length: 13 residues. J lost 10 bases, V lost 5 bases, and 7 bases had no gene match. Germline V gene lookup returns CDR1 SGHAT and CDR2 FQNNGV. The DNA read from the CDR3 is TGTGCCAGCAGCCGAAAACAGGGGAGAAAA. This translates into CASSRKQGRK. The whole CDR3 protein reads CASSRKQGRKLFF.

This clone has more than one count but fewer than ten. The read halts 3 residues ahead of the CDR3 end, with the missing end drawn from the germline J gene. The V and J genes are TRBV30 and TRBJ2-3; D perhaps matches TRBD1 (6 bases). The germline gives CDR1 GTSNPN, CDR2 SVGIG (reference sequence). The CDR3 is made up of 16 amino acids. The V gene lost 8 bases and the J gene lost 4 bases, with 25 bases spanning the gap. The CDR3 loop reads CASSLRQAESSDTQYF. The sequenced CDR3 bases are TGTGCCAGCAGCCTCCGACAGGCAGAAAGCTCAGATACG.

This clone showed up many times. The read finishes 3 residues shy of the CDR3 end, and the germline J gene is used to complete it. The chain uses TRBV19 and TRBJ2-3; no clear D. The V and J ends lost 4 bases and 2 bases respectively, with 10 bases between them. From germline, CDR1 is LNHDA and CDR2 SQIVND (reference sequence). The CDR3 runs to 14 residues. The sequenced CDR3 bases are TGTGCCAGTAGTAGGCAGGCTCACACAGATACG. Translating it yields CASSRQAHTDT. The whole CDR3 region reads CASSRQAHTDTQYF.

This clone has just a few counts. The read terminates 3 residues ahead of where the CDR3 ends, so the germline J gene completes it. The gene calls are TRBV11-2 and TRBJ2-1; D perhaps matches TRBD2 (6 bases). The germline V gene encodes CDR1 SGHAT and CDR2 FQNNGV. The ends were cut back, 6 bases at V and 5 bases at J, with 17 bases in the middle. The CDR3 is made up of 15 amino acids. This CDR3 is CASRKYETSHNEQFF. The part of the CDR3 DNA that was read is TGTGCCAGCAGGAAATACGAGACTAGTCACAATGAG. The whole variable domain, remainder taken from reference TRBV11-2 and TRBJ2-1, is EAGVAQSPRYKIIEKRQSVAFWCNPISGHATLYWYQQILGQGPKLLIQFQNNGVVDDSQLPKDRFSAERLKGVDSTLKIQPAKLEDSAVYLCASRKYETSHNEQFFGPGTRLTVL.

This clone was seen ten or more times. The missing CDR3 end, 3 residues past where the read stops, is filled in from the germline J gene. The rearrangement uses TRBV4-2 and TRBJ2-2; 14 bases line up with TRBD2. Unmatched junction bases numbered 14, after V lost 4 bases and J lost 4 bases. The CDR3 consists of 20 residues. Germline V CDR1 and CDR2: LGHNA, YNFKEQ. CDR3 sequence: CASSRLRLAGGGRGTGELFF. The CDR3 DNA, read in part, is TGTGCCAGCAGCCGACTACGACTAGCGGGAGGGGGTCGGGGCACCGGGGAG.

This clone is termed medium-sized (0.01 to 0.1%). The CDR3 is cut off 3 residues early in the read; its end comes from the germline J gene. The rearrangement joins TRBV27 to TRBJ2-3; 9 nucleotides match TRBD1. Looked up from germline, CDR1 is MNHEY and CDR2 is SMNVEV (reference sequence). This CDR3 spans 17 amino acids. The V gene end was trimmed by 7 bases and the J gene end by 1 base; junction bases not matched to a gene: 12. The CDR3 DNA, read in part, is TGTGCCAGCAAAACATCCCGCAACAGGGGGCGCACAGATACG. It codes for CASKTSRNRGRTDT. The entire CDR3 is CASKTSRNRGRTDTQYF.